Below, 10 T cell receptor beta chains from the same sample are listed, as sequenced in a study of T cell clonality in common variable immunodeficiency. Here immunoSEQ multiplex PCR was the method, and the copy in TCRdb shows in-frame clones only, minus some. There are 35,000 to 55,000 clones in the sample, none observed a single time. Sequencing was carried out using peripheral blood mononuclear cells. The origin of the receptors is a person aged 18 to 75 in good health.

The sample holds many counts of this clone. The read stops 3 residues short of the end of the CDR3; the missing end is completed from the germline J gene. The chain links TRBV6-2 or TRBV6-3 to TRBJ2-2, with D maybe TRBD2 (5 bases). This CDR3 is 14 amino acids long. Germline V gene lookup returns CDR1 MNHEY and CDR2 SVGEGT. V lost 4 bases and J 3 bases, leaving 9 bases between the germline ends. The part of the CDR3 DNA that was read is TGTGCCAGCAGTTCCGCAGCGGACACCGGGGAG. Residues: CASSSAADTGE. From start to end, the CDR3 is CASSSAADTGELFF.

In this sample, this clone turned up many times. The CDR3 end is not reached by the read, which stops 3 residues before it; the germline J gene fills it in. The gene calls are TRBV20-1 and TRBJ2-3, with TRBD1 matching over 7 bases. The germline gives CDR1 DFQATT, CDR2 SNEGSKA (reference sequence). The CDR3 consists of 11 residues. With V trimmed by 3 bases and J by 8 bases, 2 bases remained unmatched. Partial CDR3 DNA: TGCAGTGCTAGGTCAGGGGGTACG. Its protein product is CSARSGGT. In full, the CDR3 reads CSARSGGTQYF.

This clone appeared many times. Read sequence stops 3 residues before the CDR3 end, and the germline J gene provides the missing end. The chain joins TRBV9 to TRBJ1-2, with D perhaps TRBD1 (5 bases). The CDR3 is 16 residues long. V was cut by 3 bases and J by 4 bases, with 19 bases left in between. Germline V lookup: CDR1 SGDLS, CDR2 YYNGEE. CDR3: CASSAKGDVAVYGYTF. Incomplete CDR3 DNA: TGTGCCAGCAGCGCAAAAGGGGATGTTGCTGTCTATGGC.

Ten or more counts support this clone. Read coverage stops 3 residues before the CDR3 terminus; the germline J gene supplies the remainder. The rearrangement links TRBV15 to TRBJ1-4, with a tentative D call TRBD1 (5 bases). Trimming took off 4 bases at V and 4 bases at J, with 7 bases between the two ends. Germline CDR1 LNHNV, CDR2 YYDKDF (reference sequence). This CDR3 region has 13 residues. The CDR3 reads CATSKGYNEKLFF. CDR3 DNA, as far as it was read: TGTGCCACCAGCAAGGGGTATAATGAAAAA.

This clone came up many times. The CDR3 end falls 3 residues outside the read, so it is completed with the germline J gene. The chain couples TRBV7-2 to TRBJ1-2; 7 nucleotides agree with TRBD1. CDR1 and CDR2 (germline): SGHTA, FQGNSA. The CDR3 contains 14 residues. After removal of 5 bases from V and 4 bases from J, the junction contained 7 bases not matched to a gene. The CDR3 sequence is CASSHLGQAYGYTF. The sequenced part of the CDR3 DNA is TGTGCCAGCAGCCACCTCGGACAGGCCTATGGC.

This clone has at least ten counts. The CDR3 goes on 3 residues after the read ends, and that part is filled in from the germline J gene. The chain couples TRBV5-1 to TRBJ2-7; tentatively, D is TRBD1 (6 bases). Trimming shortened V by 3 bases and J by 3 bases, and 13 bases separated the two germline ends. The CDR3 runs 14 residues. Germline CDR1 and CDR2: SGHRS and YFSETQ. CDR3 bases read: TGCGCCAGCAGCTCCGGGGACACGCTCTACGAG. This encodes CASSSGDTLYE. From start to end, the CDR3 is CASSSGDTLYEQYF.

Turning to this clone: A read error may produce the germline difference seen at one junction end. The read ends 3 residues shy of where the CDR3 ends; the end is completed using the germline J gene. The chain uses TRBV2 and TRBJ2-7, with D perhaps matching TRBD1 (6 bases). Germline lookup yields CDR1 SNHLY and CDR2 FYNNEI. This CDR3 region has 14 residues. The CDR3 loop is CAGSVRTASYEQYF. Partial CDR3 DNA: TGTGCCGGCAGCGTCCGGACAGCCTCCTACGAG.

This clone came up many times. The missing CDR3 end, 3 residues past where the read stops, is filled in from the germline J gene. V usage is TRBV12-3 or TRBV12-4 and J usage is TRBJ2-1, with D possibly being TRBD2 (6 bases). Trimming took off 6 bases at V and 9 bases at J, with 18 bases between the two ends. CDR3 length: 14 amino acids. The part of the CDR3 DNA that was read is TGTGCCAGCAGACCAAGCGCGGGGAGCACTGAG. It specifies CASRPSAGSTE. The entire CDR3 protein reads CASRPSAGSTEQFF.

This clone has ten or more counts. The sequenced fragment ends 3 residues before the CDR3 boundary, so the rest is inferred from the germline J gene. This chain connects TRBV18 to TRBJ2-7; D is perhaps TRBD2 (5 bases). V was shortened by 3 bases and J by 5 bases, with 11 bases between the two germline ends. This CDR3 is 13 amino acids long. The V gene's germline CDR1 is KGHSH and CDR2 LQKENI. The CDR3 sequence: CASSPYRGDEQYF. The part of the CDR3 DNA that was read is TGTGCCAGCTCACCTTATCGGGGTGACGAG.

This clone was picked up many times. The CDR3: CASSDHAGNTEAFF. CDR3 bases read: TGTGCCAGCAGTGACCACGCAGGGAACACTGAA. The J gene is TRBJ1-1, the V gene TRBV6-4; no clear D. Coverage ceases 3 residues before the CDR3 finishes, and the germline J gene fills in the end. Germline V CDR1 and CDR2: MRHNA, SNTAGT. V was clipped by 2 bases and J by 1 base, with 8 bases between them. CDR3 length: 14 amino acids.